This T cell receptor (beta chain) was sequenced for a study of T cell repertoires in cytomegalovirus infection (dated by TCRdb to between 2018 and 2021). A note on the overall study: Recently identified HLA-C-restricted CMV epitopes, whose presentation resists viral immunomodulation, were targeted by peptide stimulations together with well-studied HLA-B-restricted epitopes. The HLA type of each donor mattered for the analysis, because public TCR beta signatures pointed to carriage of CMV infection along with the matching HLA type.

Reads for this sample came from an Illumina HiSeq 1500. The raw public data were reprocessed by TCRdb itself: fastp quality trimming at Q25, MiXCR clonotype calling, in-frame beta chains only. Identical CDR3 proteins give one entry, which carries the most common genes and DNA. Recorded for this sample are 640,000 or so distinct CDR3 sequences; approximately 33% of them occurred a single time. Clones ranked in the top ten supply 18% of the sample. This clonotype appeared a few times. Its antigen is not yet known. One base away there is no much larger clone; base qualities are not given. What the study reported, not specific to this receptor: In both this cohort and an independent roughly 400-donor cohort, the cumulative frequency of public TCR beta family members distinguished carriers of CMV infection plus the relevant HLA type. The ex vivo response was dominated by HLA-C-restricted CMV-specific TCR beta clonotypes, which also provided the single most frequent clonotype in two of eight donors.

Trimming costs V 4 bases and J 6 bases, and their ends lie 10 bases apart. The germline V gene sets CDR1 to MNHEY and CDR2 to SVGEGT. Including the terminal cysteine and phenylalanine, the CDR3 comprises 13 residues. The kept DNA is CDR3 alone, 39 bases in frame from the first base. According to the study, the label for this sample's treatment or condition signals: in vitro stimulation with specific CMV peptide epitopes to enrich CMV-specific T cells. This receptor chain uses TRBV6-2 or TRBV6-3 and TRBJ2-1, with TRBD1 perhaps the D gene, on 5 matching bases. This TCR derives from a human donor in good health (CMV status not recorded). Some clones in this sample may be carry-over from other donors' samples. The sequencing used cultured PBMCs, collected from culture after CMV antigen stimulation. The CDR3 protein sequence reads: CASSFGQPNEQFF. The nucleotides are TGTGCCAGCAGTTTCGGACAACCCAATGAGCAGTTCTTC.